The TCR beta chain described here comes from a study of CD8+ T cells in alopecia areata. The CDR3 totals 14 residues. Germline CDR1 NNHDY, CDR2 SYVADS. RNA extraction and reverse transcription yielded cDNA as sequencing template. Clones were sequenced by immunoSEQ multiplex PCR, and TCRdb holds only the in-frame ones, with some missing. This sample comprises over 250,000 clones, none seen once only. This clone was seen a few times. Mouse gene names and germline throughout. Coverage ceases 4 residues before the CDR3 finishes, and the germline J gene fills in the end. Cutaneous lymph node cells were pooled, and they were sorted using CD4, CD8alpha, NKG2D, NKG2ACE and other markers.

This chain joins TRBV13-3 and TRBJ2-5; possibly TRBD1 for D (6 bases). The TCR originated in a C3H/HeJ mouse with alopecia areata. This strain's MHC haplotype is H2-k. Specimen: CD4+ T cells sorted from a lymph node. The CDR3 DNA, read in part, is TGTGCCAGCTCAGACAGGACCCCTGATGAC. Residues: CASSDRTPDD. The whole CDR3 region reads CASSDRTPDDTQYF.